This is a list of T cell receptor beta chains from one sample in a study of cytomegalovirus exposure and HLA in healthy donors. Using immunoSEQ multiplex PCR, the repertoire was profiled, and TCRdb retains in-frame clones only, with some absent. The sample holds about 150,000 clones, about four fifths seen once. Sequenced material: PBMCs. The receptors stem from a man in his fifties in good health and CMV-seropositive. Both conserved end residues are part of each CDR3. The order of the fields is CDR3 protein, CDR3 DNA, clone size, D gene, V gene, J gene. A D gene is named only where the DNA matches it firmly. The size field is filled for only some rows; it gives once, few, many or a size class.

cdr3_aa: CASSKTVTYNEQFF; cdr3_nt: TGTGCCAGCAGTAAGACAGTAACCTACAATGAGCAGTTCTTC; clone_size: .; d_call: .; v_call: TRBV2; j_call: TRBJ2-1
cdr3_aa: CAISRQSPNEKLFF; cdr3_nt: TGTGCCATCAGTAGACAGTCTCCTAATGAAAAACTGTTTTTT; clone_size: once; d_call: .; v_call: TRBV10-3; j_call: TRBJ1-4
cdr3_aa: CASSSPSGQGTQYF; cdr3_nt: TGTGCCAGCAGTTCACCTAGCGGCCAGGGGACCCAGTACTTC; clone_size: few; d_call: TRBD2; v_call: TRBV6-6; j_call: TRBJ2-5
cdr3_aa: CAWSGALAGSWSGYNEQFF; cdr3_nt: TGTGCCTGGAGTGGGGCACTAGCGGGTTCCTGGTCGGGTTACAATGAGCAGTTCTTC; clone_size: .; d_call: TRBD2; v_call: TRBV30; j_call: TRBJ2-1
cdr3_aa: CASRTTSRGGYTF; cdr3_nt: TGTGCCAGCCGTACAACGAGCCGGGGTGGCTACACCTTC; clone_size: .; d_call: .; v_call: TRBV6-5; j_call: TRBJ1-2
cdr3_aa: CASSSRTSGSYEQYF; cdr3_nt: TGTGCCAGCAGCTCCCGGACTAGCGGCTCCTACGAGCAGTACTTC; clone_size: .; d_call: TRBD2; v_call: TRBV5-4; j_call: TRBJ2-7
cdr3_aa: CASRGTGVGAKNIQYF; cdr3_nt: TGCGCCAGCAGAGGGACAGGGGTGGGAGCCAAAAACATTCAGTACTTC; clone_size: .; d_call: TRBD1; v_call: TRBV10-2; j_call: TRBJ2-4
cdr3_aa: CASSLDAGQATQYF; cdr3_nt: TGTGCCAGCAGCTTAGATGCGGGGCAAGCGACCCAGTACTTC; clone_size: .; d_call: .; v_call: TRBV11-3; j_call: TRBJ2-5
cdr3_aa: CASSPLAGVNNEQFF; cdr3_nt: TGCGCCAGCAGTCCTCTAGCGGGAGTAAACAATGAGCAGTTCTTC; clone_size: .; d_call: TRBD2; v_call: TRBV5-1; j_call: TRBJ2-1
cdr3_aa: CASSGTSGSYEQYF; cdr3_nt: TGTGCCAGTAGTGGGACTAGCGGCTCCTACGAGCAGTACTTC; clone_size: .; d_call: TRBD2; v_call: TRBV19; j_call: TRBJ2-7
cdr3_aa: CASSLRLAVYEQYF; cdr3_nt: TGCGCCAGCAGCTTGAGACTAGCGGTTTACGAGCAGTACTTC; clone_size: .; d_call: TRBD2; v_call: TRBV4-1; j_call: TRBJ2-7
cdr3_aa: CATDRGSAFF; cdr3_nt: TGTGCCACCGACAGGGGTTCAGCTTTCTTT; clone_size: .; d_call: TRBD1; v_call: TRBV28; j_call: TRBJ1-1
cdr3_aa: CSSSRRVWRTMGEQYF; cdr3_nt: TGTTCCAGCAGCCGCAGGGTGTGGCGGACCATGGGGGAGCAGTACTTC; clone_size: .; d_call: .; v_call: TRBV7-9; j_call: TRBJ2-7
cdr3_aa: CASSPSQANTEAFF; cdr3_nt: TGTGCCAGCTCACCATCCCAGGCGAACACTGAAGCTTTCTTT; clone_size: .; d_call: .; v_call: TRBV18; j_call: TRBJ1-1
cdr3_aa: CASSGTSGIIETQYF; cdr3_nt: TGCGCCAGCAGCGGGACTAGCGGAATAATTGAGACCCAGTACTTC; clone_size: .; d_call: TRBD2; v_call: TRBV5-1; j_call: TRBJ2-5
cdr3_aa: CASSSRIFTGSSYNEQFF; cdr3_nt: TGTGCCAGTAGTTCACGCATTTTCACCGGGAGCTCCTACAATGAGCAGTTCTTC; clone_size: .; d_call: .; v_call: TRBV19; j_call: TRBJ2-1
cdr3_aa: CASTLAGLGHEQFF; cdr3_nt: TGTGCCAGCACCTTAGCTGGGTTGGGGCATGAGCAGTTCTTC; clone_size: few; d_call: .; v_call: TRBV28; j_call: TRBJ2-1
cdr3_aa: CASRPVDRAVAGYTF; cdr3_nt: TGTGCCAGCAGACCCGTCGACAGGGCGGTCGCCGGCTACACCTTC; clone_size: .; d_call: TRBD1; v_call: TRBV5-6; j_call: TRBJ1-2
cdr3_aa: CAWGRDREQTQYF; cdr3_nt: TGTGCCTGGGGGCGGGACAGGGAACAGACCCAGTACTTC; clone_size: few; d_call: TRBD1; v_call: TRBV30; j_call: TRBJ2-5
cdr3_aa: CASSERWGEGNTIYF; cdr3_nt: TGTGCCAGCAGTGAAAGGTGGGGAGAAGGAAACACCATATATTTT; clone_size: .; d_call: .; v_call: TRBV6-1; j_call: TRBJ1-3
cdr3_aa: CASSQETSRTDTQYF; cdr3_nt: TGCGCCAGCAGCCAAGAGACTAGTAGGACAGATACGCAGTATTTT; clone_size: .; d_call: .; v_call: TRBV4-1; j_call: TRBJ2-3
cdr3_aa: CASSLEKGAGTDTQYF; cdr3_nt: TGCGCCAGCAGCTTGGAGAAGGGGGCAGGAACAGATACGCAGTATTTT; clone_size: .; d_call: TRBD1; v_call: TRBV5-1; j_call: TRBJ2-3
cdr3_aa: CASSLQGLAGYEQYF; cdr3_nt: TGCGCCAGCAGCTTACAGGGACTAGCGGGGTACGAGCAGTACTTC; clone_size: .; d_call: TRBD2; v_call: TRBV5-1; j_call: TRBJ2-7
cdr3_aa: CASSLFTGGAGYEQYF; cdr3_nt: TGTGCCAGCAGCTTATTTACAGGGGGCGCCGGATACGAGCAGTACTTC; clone_size: .; d_call: TRBD1; v_call: TRBV5-6; j_call: TRBJ2-7
cdr3_aa: CASGSNPGAYEQYF; cdr3_nt: TGTGCCAGCGGATCCAATCCAGGGGCATACGAGCAGTACTTC; clone_size: few; d_call: .; v_call: TRBV28; j_call: TRBJ2-7
cdr3_aa: CASSPTGGDNYGYTF; cdr3_nt: TGTGCCAGCAGCCCGACAGGGGGAGATAACTATGGCTACACCTTC; clone_size: .; d_call: TRBD1; v_call: TRBV5-4; j_call: TRBJ1-2
cdr3_aa: CASSPRLAGDHEQYF; cdr3_nt: TGTGCCAGCAGCCCTCGACTAGCGGGAGACCACGAGCAGTACTTC; clone_size: .; d_call: TRBD2; v_call: TRBV7-3; j_call: TRBJ2-7
cdr3_aa: CASRGPGGVTQYF; cdr3_nt: TGTGCCAGCAGAGGCCCAGGGGGAGTGACCCAGTACTTC; clone_size: .; d_call: TRBD1; v_call: TRBV28; j_call: TRBJ2-5
cdr3_aa: CASTNRGKKTQYF; cdr3_nt: TGTGCCAGTACCAACAGGGGCAAAAAGACCCAGTACTTC; clone_size: .; d_call: TRBD1; v_call: TRBV19; j_call: TRBJ2-5
cdr3_aa: CTSSHPGQGGPSKGNTIYF; cdr3_nt: TGCACCAGCAGCCACCCCGGGCAGGGAGGGCCCTCCAAGGGAAACACCATATATTTT; clone_size: .; d_call: .; v_call: TRBV1; j_call: TRBJ1-3
cdr3_aa: CASRLELAGVEQYF; cdr3_nt: TGTGCCAGCAGGTTGGAGCTAGCGGGAGTTGAGCAGTACTTC; clone_size: .; d_call: TRBD2; v_call: TRBV28; j_call: TRBJ2-7
cdr3_aa: CASSVSGRAVNIQYF; cdr3_nt: TGTGCCAGCAGCGTTAGCGGGAGGGCCGTTAACATTCAGTACTTC; clone_size: few; d_call: TRBD2; v_call: TRBV5-4; j_call: TRBJ2-4
cdr3_aa: CASSRQGARTQYF; cdr3_nt: TGTGCCAGCAGTAGACAGGGGGCACGTACGCAGTATTTT; clone_size: .; d_call: TRBD1; v_call: TRBV27; j_call: TRBJ2-3
cdr3_aa: CASRAAGLAETGGETQYF; cdr3_nt: TGTGCCAGCAGAGCAGCTGGACTAGCGGAAACAGGAGGGGAGACCCAGTACTTC; clone_size: .; d_call: TRBD2; v_call: TRBV27; j_call: TRBJ2-5
cdr3_aa: CASSYPGYGGELFF; cdr3_nt: TGCGCCAGCAGCTACCCAGGGTACGGCGGGGAGCTGTTTTTT; clone_size: .; d_call: .; v_call: TRBV11-2; j_call: TRBJ2-2
cdr3_aa: CASSLGQYTDTQYF; cdr3_nt: TGTGCCAGCAGCCTAGGACAGTACACAGATACGCAGTATTTT; clone_size: .; d_call: .; v_call: TRBV5-4; j_call: TRBJ2-3
cdr3_aa: CASSPPSRGRRTEAFF; cdr3_nt: TGTGCCAGCTCACCACCGTCTAGGGGGCGCAGAACTGAAGCTTTCTTT; clone_size: .; d_call: TRBD1; v_call: TRBV18; j_call: TRBJ1-1